This TCR beta chain was documented in a study of OX40 agonist ivuxolimab in advanced cancers. For the wider study: Ivuxolimab was a fully human IgG2 agonistic monoclonal antibody targeting the costimulatory receptor OX40 (CD134). Intravenous ivuxolimab was administered to patients every 2 weeks at six dose levels: 0.01, 0.1, 0.3, 1.5, 3 and 10 mg/kg. Among the approximately 50 dose-escalation patients, around 19 had hepatocellular carcinoma, about 15 melanoma, 9 renal cell carcinoma and 9 head and neck cancer. In the dose-escalation cohort, 82.7% of patients were male, and the mean age was about 55 years, with a range of about 23 to 90. Patients were allowed to have had prior anti-PD-1, anti-PD-L1 or anti-CTLA-4 therapy, and around 37% of the dose-escalation patients had previously received checkpoint inhibitors. Partial responses occurred in three dose-escalation patients: two with cutaneous melanoma and one with hepatocellular carcinoma. Peripheral TCRbeta sequencing was intended to test whether TCR sequence diversity was altered and clonal T-cell expansion was caused by ivuxolimab. The paper reports the monotherapy dose-escalation portion (N of about 47 patients) of the phase I ivuxolimab trial.

Genomic DNA was extracted from sorted cells for sequencing of the TCRbeta CDR3 region. The immunoSEQ Assay was used to sequence the TCRbeta CDR3 regions. What TCRdb holds here is the immuneACCESS table cut down to in-frame rearrangements. Part of the clones is not present; checked against another copy, under half of the missing clones reflect an unresolved V gene, and the others are unexplained. Within this sample are 52,000 or so clones, with 83% of them counted one time only. The top ten clonotypes cover less than 4% of the sample. The trial excluded patients who had a history of autoimmune disease or were on systemic immunosuppression. Peripheral blood for TCR sequencing was collected from all dose cohorts at baseline, on cycle 4 day 1, and on cycle 7 day 1. Samples were obtained from an open-label, multicenter, first-in-human phase I dose-escalation trial of ivuxolimab. Adults with locally advanced or metastatic melanoma, renal cell carcinoma, hepatocellular carcinoma or head and neck squamous cell carcinoma were enrolled in the trial. CD4+ and CD8+ T cells were sorted separately from peripheral blood before TCR sequencing.

Overall results and qualifications from the work: Low levels of normalized T-cell clonal expansion were also shown by some nonresponding patients. After ivuxolimab, expanded clones were on average more numerous among CD8+ T cells than among CD4+ T cells. In partial responders in the 0.1-3.0 mg/kg groups, normalized peripheral clonal expansion was found to be among the lowest, especially among CD8+ T cells. The antigen specificity of the clonally expanded peripheral T cells was not determined. At doses of 0.1 to 3.0 mg/kg, clonal expansion of both CD4+ and CD8+ T cells in blood was seen between baseline and week 6.

There are a few counts of this clone. It lacks a known antigen. One base away there is no much larger clone; base qualities are not given. The trim is 4 bases for V and 8 bases for J, with a gap of 14 bases between the germline ends. The CDR3, from cysteine to phenylalanine, totals 13 residues. Kept here is only the CDR3 DNA, which spans 39 bases and is read in frame from base 1. As encoded in the germline V gene, CDR1 is SQVTM while CDR2 is ANQGSEA. This receptor was taken from an adult with an advanced solid tumor such as melanoma, head and neck, liver or kidney cancer. The sequencing used CD4+ or CD8+ T cells sorted from blood, collected in a trial of the OX40 agonist ivuxolimab. The chain links TRBV29-1 with TRBJ1-4, with a tentative D gene TRBD1 over 6 matching bases. The encoded CDR3 is CSVVMDRDEKLFF. The DNA reads TGCAGCGTTGTCATGGACAGAGACGAAAAACTGTTTTTT.